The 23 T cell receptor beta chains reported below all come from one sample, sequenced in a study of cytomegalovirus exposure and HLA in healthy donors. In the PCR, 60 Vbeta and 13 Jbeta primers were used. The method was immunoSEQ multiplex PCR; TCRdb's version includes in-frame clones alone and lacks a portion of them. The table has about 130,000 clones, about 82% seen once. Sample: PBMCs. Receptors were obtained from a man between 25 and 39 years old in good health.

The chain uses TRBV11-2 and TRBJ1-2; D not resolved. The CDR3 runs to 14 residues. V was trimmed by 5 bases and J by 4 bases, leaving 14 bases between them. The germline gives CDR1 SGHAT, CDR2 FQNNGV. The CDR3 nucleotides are TGTGCCAGCAGCCTCCTGGGCGACGGCTATGGCTACACCTTC. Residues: CASSLLGDGYGYTF.

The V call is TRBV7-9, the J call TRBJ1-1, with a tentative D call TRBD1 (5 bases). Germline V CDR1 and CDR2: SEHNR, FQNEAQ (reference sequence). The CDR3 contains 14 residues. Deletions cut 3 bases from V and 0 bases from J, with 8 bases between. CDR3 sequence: CASSFGGVNTEAFF. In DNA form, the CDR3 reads TGTGCCAGCAGCTTCGGAGGGGTGAACACTGAAGCTTTCTTT.

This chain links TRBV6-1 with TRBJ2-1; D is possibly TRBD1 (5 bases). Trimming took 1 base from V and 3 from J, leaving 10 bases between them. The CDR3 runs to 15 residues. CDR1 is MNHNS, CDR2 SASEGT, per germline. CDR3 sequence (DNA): TGTGCCAGCAGTGAAGGGGGCACCCACTACAATGAGCAGTTCTTC. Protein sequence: CASSEGGTHYNEQFF.

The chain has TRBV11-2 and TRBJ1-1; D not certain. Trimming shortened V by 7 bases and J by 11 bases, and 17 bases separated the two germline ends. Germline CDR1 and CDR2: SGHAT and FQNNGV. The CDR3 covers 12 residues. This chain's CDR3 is CASTSLSGEAFF. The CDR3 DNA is TGTGCCAGCACCTCCCTGAGTGGGGAGGCTTTCTTT.

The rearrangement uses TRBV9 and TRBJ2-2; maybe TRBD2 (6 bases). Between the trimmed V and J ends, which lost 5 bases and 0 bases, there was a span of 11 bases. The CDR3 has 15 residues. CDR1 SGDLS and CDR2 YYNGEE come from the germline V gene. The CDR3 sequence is CASRPPGANTGELFF. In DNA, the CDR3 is TGTGCCAGCAGACCGCCGGGGGCGAACACCGGGGAGCTGTTTTTT.

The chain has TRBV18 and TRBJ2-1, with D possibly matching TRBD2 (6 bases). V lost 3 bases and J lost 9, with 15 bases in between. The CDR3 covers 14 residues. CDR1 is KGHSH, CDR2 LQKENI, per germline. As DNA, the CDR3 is TGTGCCAGCTCACCCGTACGGGAGTCGAGTGAGCAGTTCTTC. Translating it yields CASSPVRESSEQFF. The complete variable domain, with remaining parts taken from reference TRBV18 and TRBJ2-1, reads NAGVMQNPRHLVRRRGQEARLRCSPMKGHSHVYWYRQLPEEGLKFMVYLQKENIIDESGMPKERFSAEFPKEGPSILRIQQVVRGDSAAYFCASSPVRESSEQFFGPGTRLTVL.

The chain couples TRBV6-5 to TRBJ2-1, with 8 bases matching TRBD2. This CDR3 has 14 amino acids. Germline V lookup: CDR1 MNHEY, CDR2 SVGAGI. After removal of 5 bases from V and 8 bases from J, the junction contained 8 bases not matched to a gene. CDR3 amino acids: CASSAGLARDEQFF. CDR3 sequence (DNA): TGTGCCAGCAGTGCAGGACTAGCAAGAGATGAGCAGTTCTTC.

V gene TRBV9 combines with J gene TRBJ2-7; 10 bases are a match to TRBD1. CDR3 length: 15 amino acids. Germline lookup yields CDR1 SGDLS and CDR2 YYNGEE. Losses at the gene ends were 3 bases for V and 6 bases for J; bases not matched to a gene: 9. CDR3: CASSASGTGVCEQYF. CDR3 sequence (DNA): TGTGCCAGCAGCGCCTCCGGGACAGGGGTCTGCGAGCAGTACTTC.

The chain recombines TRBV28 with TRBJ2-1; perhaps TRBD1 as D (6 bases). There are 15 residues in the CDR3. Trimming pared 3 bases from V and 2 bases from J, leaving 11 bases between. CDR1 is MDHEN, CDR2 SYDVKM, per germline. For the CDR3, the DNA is TGTGCCAGCAGTTTCACGCGGACAGCCTACAATGAGCAGTTCTTC. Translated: CASSFTRTAYNEQFF.

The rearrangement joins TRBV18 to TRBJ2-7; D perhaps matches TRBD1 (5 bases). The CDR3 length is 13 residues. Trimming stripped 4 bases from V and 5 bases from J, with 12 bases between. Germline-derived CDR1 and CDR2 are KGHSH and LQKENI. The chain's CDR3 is CASSRPLRDEQYF. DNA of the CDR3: TGTGCCAGCTCACGGCCCCTCAGGGACGAGCAGTACTTC. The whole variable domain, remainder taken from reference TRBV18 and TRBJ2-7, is NAGVMQNPRHLVRRRGQEARLRCSPMKGHSHVYWYRQLPEEGLKFMVYLQKENIIDESGMPKERFSAEFPKEGPSILRIQQVVRGDSAAYFCASSRPLRDEQYFGPGTRLTVT.

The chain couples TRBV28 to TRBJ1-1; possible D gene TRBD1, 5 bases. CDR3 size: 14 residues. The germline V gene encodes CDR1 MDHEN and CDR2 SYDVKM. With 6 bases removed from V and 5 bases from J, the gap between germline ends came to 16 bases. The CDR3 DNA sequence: TGTGCCAGCAGCCCCTCGTCGGGGGGGACTGAAGCTTTCTTT. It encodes CASSPSSGGTEAFF.

The CDR3 bases are TGTGCCAACGGGACAGGGAGAGGCCCTGGGTCCTATGGCTACACCTTC. Translation: CANGTGRGPGSYGYTF. The rearrangement links TRBV5-3 to TRBJ1-2; the match to TRBD1 covers 9 bases. TRBV5-3 is flagged as an ORF with uncertain function. With V trimmed by 9 bases and J by 4 bases, 16 bases remained unmatched. The CDR3 has 16 residues.

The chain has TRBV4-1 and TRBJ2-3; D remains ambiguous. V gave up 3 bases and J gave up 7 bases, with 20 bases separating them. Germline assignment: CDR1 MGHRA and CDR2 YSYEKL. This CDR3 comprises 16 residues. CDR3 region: CASSQVLGQLRNTQYF. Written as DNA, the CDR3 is TGCGCCAGCAGCCAGGTTCTAGGTCAACTACGAAATACGCAGTATTTT.

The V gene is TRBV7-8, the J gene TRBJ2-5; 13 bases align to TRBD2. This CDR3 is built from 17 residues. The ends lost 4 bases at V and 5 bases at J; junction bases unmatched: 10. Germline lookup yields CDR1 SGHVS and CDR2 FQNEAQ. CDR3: CASSSSPGLAGQETQYF. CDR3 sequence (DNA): TGTGCCAGCAGCTCCTCACCGGGACTAGCGGGACAGGAGACCCAGTACTTC.

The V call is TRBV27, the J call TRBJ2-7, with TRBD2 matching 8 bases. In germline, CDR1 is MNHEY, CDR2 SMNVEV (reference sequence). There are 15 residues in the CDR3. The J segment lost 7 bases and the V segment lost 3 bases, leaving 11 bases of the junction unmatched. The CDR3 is CASSFSGGPGGEQYF. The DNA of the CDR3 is TGTGCCAGCAGTTTCTCGGGAGGGCCGGGGGGTGAGCAGTACTTC.

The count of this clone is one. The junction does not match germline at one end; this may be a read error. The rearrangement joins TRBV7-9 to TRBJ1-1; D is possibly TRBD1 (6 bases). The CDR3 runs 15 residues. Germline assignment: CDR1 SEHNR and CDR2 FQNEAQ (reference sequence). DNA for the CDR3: TGTTCCAGCTTTGGGGGGGGCCCCATGAACACTGAAGCTTTCTTT. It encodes CSSFGGGPMNTEAFF.

The CDR3 DNA follows: TGTGCCAGCAGCCAGGAGCGGGACGGCCGCACAGATACGCAGTATTTT. It yields the protein CASSQERDGRTDTQYF. J is TRBJ2-3 and V is TRBV7-3; 7 bases are shared with TRBD2. The CDR3 runs to 16 residues. CDR1 and CDR2 from the germline V gene are SGHTA and FQGTGA. With 5 bases clipped from V and 1 base from J, the junction kept 9 bases outside the gene matches.

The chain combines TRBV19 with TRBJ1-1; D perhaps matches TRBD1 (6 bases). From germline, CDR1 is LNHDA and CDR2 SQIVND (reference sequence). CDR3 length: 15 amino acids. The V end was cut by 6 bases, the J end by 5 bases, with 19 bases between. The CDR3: CASRDTAQGPTEAFF. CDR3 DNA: TGTGCCAGTAGAGATACGGCACAGGGCCCTACTGAAGCTTTCTTT.

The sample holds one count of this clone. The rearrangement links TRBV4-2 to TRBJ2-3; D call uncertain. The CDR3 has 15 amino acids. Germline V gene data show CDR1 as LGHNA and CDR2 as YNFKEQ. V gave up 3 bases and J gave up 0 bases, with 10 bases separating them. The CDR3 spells CASSHRDSSTDTQYF. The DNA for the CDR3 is TGTGCCAGCAGCCATAGAGACTCTAGCACAGATACGCAGTATTTT.

CDR3 sequence: CASSQSQGGGAYEQYF. CDR3 in DNA: TGCGCCAGCAGCCAATCCCAGGGTGGAGGGGCCTACGAGCAGTACTTC. The chain recombines TRBV4-3 with TRBJ2-7, with TRBD2 as a possible D gene (6 bases). The CDR3 extends over 16 amino acids. Germline assignment: CDR1 LGHNA and CDR2 YSLEER. V gave up 2 bases and J gave up 2 bases, with 16 bases separating them.

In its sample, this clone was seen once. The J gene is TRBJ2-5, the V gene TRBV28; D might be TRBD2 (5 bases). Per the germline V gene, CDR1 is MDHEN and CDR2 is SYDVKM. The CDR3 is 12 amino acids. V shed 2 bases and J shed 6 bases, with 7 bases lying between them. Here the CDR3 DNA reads TGTGCCAGCAGTTTAGCTAGCAAGACCCAGTACTTC. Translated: CASSLASKTQYF. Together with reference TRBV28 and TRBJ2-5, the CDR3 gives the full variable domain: DVKVTQSSRYLVKRTGEKVFLECVQDMDHENMFWYRQDPGLGLRLIYFSYDVKMKEKGDIPEGYSVSREKKERFSLILESASTNQTSMYLCASSLASKTQYFGPGTRLLVL.

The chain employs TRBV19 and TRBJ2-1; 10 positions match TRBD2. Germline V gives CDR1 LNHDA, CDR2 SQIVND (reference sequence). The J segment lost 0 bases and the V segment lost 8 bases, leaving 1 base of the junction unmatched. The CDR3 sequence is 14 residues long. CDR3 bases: TGTGCCAGTCGGACTAGCGGCTCCTACAATGAGCAGTTCTTC. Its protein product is CASRTSGSYNEQFF.

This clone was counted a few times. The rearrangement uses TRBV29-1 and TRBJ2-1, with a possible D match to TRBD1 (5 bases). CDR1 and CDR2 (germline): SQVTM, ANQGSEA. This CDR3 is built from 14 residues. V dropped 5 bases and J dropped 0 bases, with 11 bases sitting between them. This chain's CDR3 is CSVTTQGSYNEQFF. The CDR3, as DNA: TGCAGCGTTACAACTCAGGGCTCCTACAATGAGCAGTTCTTC.